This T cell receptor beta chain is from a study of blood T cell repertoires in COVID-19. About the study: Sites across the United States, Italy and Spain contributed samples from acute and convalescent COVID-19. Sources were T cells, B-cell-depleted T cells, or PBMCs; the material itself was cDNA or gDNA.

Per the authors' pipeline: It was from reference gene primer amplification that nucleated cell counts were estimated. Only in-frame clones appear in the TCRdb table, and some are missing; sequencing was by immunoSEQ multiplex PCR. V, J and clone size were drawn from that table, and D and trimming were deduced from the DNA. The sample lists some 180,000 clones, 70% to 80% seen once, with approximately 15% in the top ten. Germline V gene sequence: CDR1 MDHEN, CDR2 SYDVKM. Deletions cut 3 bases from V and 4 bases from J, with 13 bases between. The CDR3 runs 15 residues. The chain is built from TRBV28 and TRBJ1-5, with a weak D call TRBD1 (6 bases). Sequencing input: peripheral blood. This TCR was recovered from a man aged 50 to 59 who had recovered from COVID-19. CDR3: CASSFRGGENQPQHF. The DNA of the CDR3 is TGTGCCAGCAGTTTCAGAGGGGGAGAAAATCAGCCCCAGCATTTT.